This T cell receptor (beta chain) is from a study of T cells in Graves' hyperthyroidism and ophthalmopathy. The germline gives CDR1 LNHNV, CDR2 YYDKDF (reference sequence). The CDR3 is 12 amino acids. V was pared by 5 bases and J by 7 bases, with 8 bases between. Diagnostic decisions used clinical symptoms, serum thyroxine and TRAb, thyroid ultrasound and orbital computed tomography. Using around 10 ml of fresh peripheral blood, PBMCs were prepared. Of note for this clonotype: Its target is not known.

Findings and limits, study-wide: Most clonotypes expanded in thyroid above 0.001 were likewise present in blood. Patients with ophthalmopathy were separated from those with stable hyperthyroidism by a 13 V-J model.

Amplification of TCR beta CDR3 regions used RNA as the template. TCR CDR3 underwent first-round RT-PCR with the HTBI primer set. TCRdb reanalysed the multiplex PCR reads using MiXCR and keeps one entry per CDR3 protein. The sample holds about 700,000 distinct CDR3 sequences, 14% seen once. The sequence derives from a woman under 30 with Graves' hyperthyroidism. The sample was blood. The J gene is TRBJ2-2, the V gene TRBV15, with a possible D match to TRBD1 (5 bases). CDR3 sequence reads: CATSRQNGELFF. The CDR3, as DNA: TGTGCCACCAGCCGACAGAACGGGGAGCTGTTTTTT.